Listed below are T cell receptor beta chains from one sample, sequenced in a study of blood T cell repertoires in COVID-19. The repertoire was sequenced with immunoSEQ multiplex PCR; TCRdb's copy has only in-frame clones and lacks some. The table shows 97,000 or so clones, with around four fifths occurring only once. Sequencing was performed on peripheral blood. The receptor source for this set is a man between 70 and 80 years old with acute or convalescent COVID-19. CDR3s include the opening cysteine and the closing phenylalanine or tryptophan. A D gene is named only where the DNA matches it firmly. Clone size appears in some rows only: once, few, many, or a class for an expanded clone.

CDR3aa | CDR3nt | d_gene | j_gene | v_gene | abundance
CAGRGNGNEKLFF | TGTGCCGGGAGGGGGAACGGTAATGAAAAACTGTTTTTT | NA | TRBJ1-4 | TRBV19 | NA
CASQLNAGNTIYF | TGTGCCAGCCAACTTAACGCTGGAAACACCATATATTTT | NA | TRBJ1-3 | TRBV5-4 | NA
CASRWGAGANVLTF | TGTGCCAGCAGATGGGGCGCTGGGGCCAACGTCCTGACTTTC | NA | TRBJ2-6 | TRBV2 | NA
CASSFRRSSYEQYF | TGTGCCAGCAGCTTCCGCCGGAGCTCCTACGAGCAGTACTTC | NA | TRBJ2-7 | TRBV7-2 | NA
CASSLGRGNSPLHF | TGTGCCAGCAGCTTGGGCAGGGGAAATTCACCCCTCCACTTT | NA | TRBJ1-6 | TRBV5-8 | NA
CAWGTGIGRSYNSPLHF | TGTGCCTGGGGGACAGGGATCGGGCGATCCTATAATTCACCCCTCCACTTT | TRBD1 | TRBJ1-6 | TRBV30 | NA
CASSSQRDRIGF | TGTGCCAGCAGTTCCCAACGGGACAGAATCGGCTTC | TRBD1 | TRBJ2-7 | TRBV28 | NA
CASSPRTSGQGEQYF | TGTGCCAGCAGCCCTCGGACTAGCGGGCAGGGGGAGCAGTACTTC | TRBD2 | TRBJ2-7 | TRBV7-2 | NA
CASRPGADQPQHF | TGTGCCAGCAGGCCTGGGGCAGATCAGCCCCAGCATTTT | NA | TRBJ1-5 | TRBV6-5 | NA
CASSLEGGTDYNQPQHF | TGTGCCAGCAGCTTAGAAGGAGGGACAGACTACAATCAGCCCCAGCATTTT | TRBD1 | TRBJ1-5 | TRBV7-2 | NA
CASSLLTTGSLDF | TGTGCCAGCAGCTTATTGACAACGGGGAGTTTGGACTTC | NA | TRBJ2-5 | TRBV7-2 | NA
CATSRAGQGSNQPQHF | TGTGCCACCAGCAGAGCGGGACAGGGCAGCAATCAGCCCCAGCATTTT | TRBD1 | TRBJ1-5 | TRBV15 | few
CASSSRTGAPYGYTF | TGTGCCAGCAGTAGTCGGACAGGGGCTCCCTATGGCTACACCTTC | TRBD1 | TRBJ1-2 | TRBV2 | NA
CASSTGTSGRYEQYF | TGCGCCAGCAGCACCGGGACTAGCGGGCGCTACGAGCAGTACTTC | TRBD2 | TRBJ2-7 | TRBV5-1 | NA
CASSYTGLEAFF | TGCGCCAGCAGCTATACAGGGCTTGAAGCTTTCTTT | NA | TRBJ1-1 | TRBV5-1 | NA
CASSRGGDPTDTQYF | TGTGCCAGCAGCAGAGGGGGGGACCCCACAGATACGCAGTATTTT | NA | TRBJ2-3 | TRBV3-1/TRBV3-2 | NA
CAWTLAGAYNEQFF | TGTGCCTGGACGTTAGCGGGAGCCTACAATGAGCAGTTCTTC | TRBD2 | TRBJ2-1 | TRBV30 | NA